This T cell receptor beta chain came from a study of metastatic and nonmetastatic thyroid tumors. No patient received treatment before thyroid surgery. The table lists this clone with many counts. Germline V gives CDR1 MNHNS, CDR2 SASEGT. V shed 6 bases and J shed 2 bases, with 14 bases lying between them. This CDR3 is built from 16 residues. Using MiXCR, TCRdb reanalyzed the PCR reads. Of 35,000 to 45,000 clones in the sample, about 12% were seen once. Sequencing input: blood. The V call is TRBV6-1, the J call TRBJ2-6, with D perhaps TRBD2 (5 bases). The clonotype was recovered from a male donor with papillary thyroid cancer or a benign thyroid nodule (not recorded which). Some clones in this sample may be carry-over from other donors' samples. As DNA, the CDR3 is TGTGCCAGCAGGGACGTAGGGAGACCTGGGGCCAACGTCCTGACTTTC. Its protein is CASRDVGRPGANVLTF.